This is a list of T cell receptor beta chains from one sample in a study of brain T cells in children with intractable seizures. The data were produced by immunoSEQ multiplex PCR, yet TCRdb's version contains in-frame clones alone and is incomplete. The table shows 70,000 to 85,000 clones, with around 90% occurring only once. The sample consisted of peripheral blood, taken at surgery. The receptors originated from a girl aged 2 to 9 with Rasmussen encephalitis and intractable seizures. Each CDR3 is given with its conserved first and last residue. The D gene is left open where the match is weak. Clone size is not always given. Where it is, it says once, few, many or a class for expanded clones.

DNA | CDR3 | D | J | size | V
TGCGCCAGCAGCCAAGACGGGGCCACCGGGCTCCCCCTCCACTTT | CASSQDGATGLPLHF | NA | TRBJ1-6 | NA | TRBV4-1
TGTGCCAGCAGCTTAGCGCGTGGGGGGAAGGAGCAGTTCTTC | CASSLARGGKEQFF | NA | TRBJ2-1 | NA | TRBV7-9
TGTGCCAGTTCCTCGGACAGCAGCAATCAGCCCCAGCATTTT | CASSSDSSNQPQHF | NA | TRBJ1-5 | NA | TRBV27
TGTGCCACCAGCAGGGGGACTAGCGGTTACAATGAGCAGTTCTTC | CATSRGTSGYNEQFF | TRBD2 | TRBJ2-1 | NA | TRBV15
TGTGCCAGTAGTATGGGGGGACAGGCGTCCTCCTACGAGCAGTACTTC | CASSMGGQASSYEQYF | TRBD1 | TRBJ2-7 | NA | TRBV19
TGCGCCAGCTCGACAGGGCCGGGTCAGCCCCAGCATTTT | CASSTGPGQPQHF | TRBD1 | TRBJ1-5 | medium-sized | TRBV10-1
TGTGCCAGCAGCAAACGGGACAGAGCCACCGGGGAGCTGTTTTTT | CASSKRDRATGELFF | TRBD1 | TRBJ2-2 | NA | TRBV9
TGTGCCAACTCAGGAGACCTCCATACTAGCGGGAGTGGGTCAGATACGCAGTATTTT | CANSGDLHTSGSGSDTQYF | TRBD2 | TRBJ2-3 | NA | TRBV2
TGTGCCAGCAAGCCAGGGGATGACACTGAAGCTTTCTTT | CASKPGDDTEAFF | NA | TRBJ1-1 | NA | TRBV27
TGTGCCAGCAGTCCCCGCTCACAGGGGGCCAACTCTGGAAACACCATATATTTT | CASSPRSQGANSGNTIYF | TRBD1 | TRBJ1-3 | NA | TRBV6-6
TGTGCCAGCAGTGACAGTCCCACACTCGAGCAGTACTTC | CASSDSPTLEQYF | NA | TRBJ2-7 | once | TRBV6-1
TGTGCCAGCAGTTACCTCACTAGAACCTACGAGCAGTACTTC | CASSYLTRTYEQYF | NA | TRBJ2-7 | NA | TRBV27
TGTGCCAGCAGCCAAATGACCGGGACAGGGGATACCTACGAGCAGTACTTC | CASSQMTGTGDTYEQYF | TRBD1 | TRBJ2-7 | NA | TRBV27
TGCGCCAGCAGTGCTAACAGAGGGGGGTCTGGGGCCAACGTCCTGACTTTC | CASSANRGGSGANVLTF | NA | TRBJ2-6 | NA | TRBV10-1
TGTGCCAGCAGCCATGAGGAGGAGCAGTACTTC | CASSHEEEQYF | NA | TRBJ2-7 | NA | TRBV5-6
TGTGCCAGCAGCTTAGATGTGACCCCTGAAGCTTTCTTT | CASSLDVTPEAFF | NA | TRBJ1-1 | NA | TRBV11-2
TGTGCCAGCAGTCCCTGGGCGGGAGGCGGCACAGATACGCAGTATTTT | CASSPWAGGGTDTQYF | TRBD2 | TRBJ2-3 | once | TRBV27
TGTGCCAGTAGTCCCGGGACTGACACCCAGTACTTC | CASSPGTDTQYF | NA | TRBJ2-5 | NA | TRBV19
TGTGCCAGCAGTTTCCAGGGGACCTTGGAGACCCAGTACTTC | CASSFQGTLETQYF | NA | TRBJ2-5 | NA | TRBV28
TGTGCCAGCAGTTCCATGGACAGACGTAATTCACCCCTCCACTTT | CASSSMDRRNSPLHF | NA | TRBJ1-6 | NA | TRBV6-7
TGTGCCAGCAGTGAAGCGCGACTAGCGGGGCTCCATGAGCAGTTCTTC | CASSEARLAGLHEQFF | TRBD2 | TRBJ2-1 | NA | TRBV6-1
TGTGCCAGTAGTATGCAATTTGGACAGGGGAGGGATGGCTACACCTTC | CASSMQFGQGRDGYTF | TRBD1 | TRBJ1-2 | NA | TRBV19
TGCGCCAGCAGTGATGGTGGACAGGGGGGCACTGAAGCTTTCTTT | CASSDGGQGGTEAFF | TRBD1 | TRBJ1-1 | NA | TRBV10-2
TGTGCCAGCACTCCCGGGACTAGCGGGAAAAATGAGCAGTTCTTC | CASTPGTSGKNEQFF | TRBD2 | TRBJ2-1 | NA | TRBV27
TGTGCCAGCAGTGAAGCGGCCACAGATACGCAGTATTTT | CASSEAATDTQYF | NA | TRBJ2-3 | NA | TRBV2
TGTGCCAGCAGTTACTCAGGGTCAGAGACCCAGTACTTC | CASSYSGSETQYF | NA | TRBJ2-5 | once | TRBV6-5
TGTGCCAGCAGCTCCCGGGACACCTTCTCCTACGAGCAGTACTTC | CASSSRDTFSYEQYF | NA | TRBJ2-7 | NA | TRBV5-6
TGTGCCAGCAGCTTAGGACTAGCGGGAGGGAGCAATGAGCAGTTCTTC | CASSLGLAGGSNEQFF | TRBD2 | TRBJ2-1 | NA | TRBV11-2
TGTGCCAGCAGAACGGGGATTGACACCGGGGAGCTGTTTTTT | CASRTGIDTGELFF | NA | TRBJ2-2 | NA | TRBV7-3
TGCAGTGCTAGAAGGGGCAGTACGCAGTATTTT | CSARRGSTQYF | NA | TRBJ2-3 | NA | TRBV20-1
TGTGCCAGCTCACCACCGGGACAGGGGGCGAGGCAGCCCCAGCATTTT | CASSPPGQGARQPQHF | TRBD1 | TRBJ1-5 | NA | TRBV18
TGTGCCAGCGGTACCTCAGGAAAACTGTTTTTT | CASGTSGKLFF | NA | TRBJ1-4 | NA | TRBV2
TGTGCCAGCAGTCGGGACAGGGCAAATCAGCCCCAGCATTTT | CASSRDRANQPQHF | TRBD1 | TRBJ1-5 | NA | TRBV27
TGTGCCAGCTCACCACCTGTCGGACAGGGGACTGAAGCTTTCTTT | CASSPPVGQGTEAFF | TRBD1 | TRBJ1-1 | NA | TRBV18
TGTGCCAGCAGTGAACCGGGACAGGGGATGGGTGAGCAGTTCTTC | CASSEPGQGMGEQFF | TRBD1 | TRBJ2-1 | NA | TRBV6-1
TGTGCCAGCAGCCAAAGGGCCAGACAAGAGACCCAGTACTTC | CASSQRARQETQYF | NA | TRBJ2-5 | NA | TRBV3-1/TRBV3-2
TGCAGTGCTAGTAGCCTAGCGGGAGGCCCCAGCACAGATACGCAGTATTTT | CSASSLAGGPSTDTQYF | TRBD2 | TRBJ2-3 | NA | TRBV20-1
TGTGCCAGCAGCGACCAGGGTAACACTGAAGCTTTCTTT | CASSDQGNTEAFF | NA | TRBJ1-1 | NA | TRBV7-2
TGTGCCAGCCAGGACCGTTACACTGAAGCTTTCTTT | CASQDRYTEAFF | NA | TRBJ1-1 | NA | TRBV7-9
TGCGCCAGCAGCCAAGGGCTAGCGGGAGGGCCAACAGATACGCAGTATTTT | CASSQGLAGGPTDTQYF | TRBD2 | TRBJ2-3 | NA | TRBV4-1
TGTGCCAGCAGCTTGATGGGGGGCTGGGATGGCTACACCTTC | CASSLMGGWDGYTF | NA | TRBJ1-2 | NA | TRBV5-5
TGTGCCAGCAGCCTCCGGCTAGCGGTAGCCAAAAACATTCAGTACTTC | CASSLRLAVAKNIQYF | TRBD2 | TRBJ2-4 | NA | TRBV3-1/TRBV3-2
TGTGCCAGCAGGGATGTGGGGAATGAGCAGTTCTTC | CASRDVGNEQFF | NA | TRBJ2-1 | once | TRBV7-9
TGCAGTGCTAGTTTACCCGGTTGGCAGGGGATAGATTGTCCCACTGAAGCTTTCTTT | CSASLPGWQGIDCPTEAFF | NA | TRBJ1-1 | NA | TRBV20-1
TGTGCCAGCAGTGAAGAGGGCCTACTGAACACTGAAGCTTTCTTT | CASSEEGLLNTEAFF | NA | TRBJ1-1 | NA | TRBV2
TGTGCCAGCATTGGAGGGGGGACACGGGATTCACCCCTCCACTTT | CASIGGGTRDSPLHF | NA | TRBJ1-6 | NA | TRBV2
TGTGCCAGCAGTGATTGGGGTGCCGGGTCCTATAATTCACCCCTCCACTTT | CASSDWGAGSYNSPLHF | NA | TRBJ1-6 | NA | TRBV2
TGTGCCACCAGTGATTTCGGAGCGGGGAGGGATACGCAGTATTTT | CATSDFGAGRDTQYF | TRBD2 | TRBJ2-3 | NA | TRBV24-1
TGTGCCACCTCTGGGGTGGCTAGCGGGAGAAGGCCCTCGGAGACCCAGTACTTC | CATSGVASGRRPSETQYF | TRBD2 | TRBJ2-5 | NA | TRBV10-3
TGTGCCAGTGAAGGGGGGACAGCCCTCCACTTT | CASEGGTALHF | TRBD1 | TRBJ1-6 | NA | TRBV19